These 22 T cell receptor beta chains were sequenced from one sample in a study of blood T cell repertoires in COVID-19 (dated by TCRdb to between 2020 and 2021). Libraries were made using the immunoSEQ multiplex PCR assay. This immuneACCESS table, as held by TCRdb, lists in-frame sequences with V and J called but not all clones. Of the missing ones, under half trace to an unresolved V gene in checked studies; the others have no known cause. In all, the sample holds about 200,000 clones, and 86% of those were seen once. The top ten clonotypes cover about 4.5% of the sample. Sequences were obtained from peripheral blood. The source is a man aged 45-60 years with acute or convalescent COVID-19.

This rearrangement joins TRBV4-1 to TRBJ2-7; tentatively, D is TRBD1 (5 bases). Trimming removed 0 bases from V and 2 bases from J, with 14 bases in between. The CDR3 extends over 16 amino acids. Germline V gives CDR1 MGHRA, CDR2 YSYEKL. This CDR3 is CASSQDRGRWAYEQYF. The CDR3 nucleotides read TGCGCCAGCAGCCAAGATAGGGGCAGATGGGCCTACGAGCAGTACTTC.

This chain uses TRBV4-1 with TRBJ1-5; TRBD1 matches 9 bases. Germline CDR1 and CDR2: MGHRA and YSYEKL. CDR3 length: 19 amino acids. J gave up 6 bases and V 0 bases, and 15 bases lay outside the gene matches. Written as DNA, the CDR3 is TGCGCCAGCAGCCAAGATGGGGCCAGGGGGGACAGGGCCGCTCAGCCCCAGCATTTT. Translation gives CASSQDGARGDRAAQPQHF.

CDR3 region: CASSLANRAREQYF. In nucleotides, the CDR3 is TGTGCCAGCAGCTTGGCTAACAGGGCACGGGAGCAGTACTTC. This chain joins TRBV5-4 and TRBJ2-7; tentative D call: TRBD1 (6 bases). The CDR3 totals 14 residues. CDR1 SGHNT and CDR2 YYREEE come from the germline V gene (reference sequence). The V gene lost 0 bases and the J gene lost 7 bases, with 14 bases spanning the gap.

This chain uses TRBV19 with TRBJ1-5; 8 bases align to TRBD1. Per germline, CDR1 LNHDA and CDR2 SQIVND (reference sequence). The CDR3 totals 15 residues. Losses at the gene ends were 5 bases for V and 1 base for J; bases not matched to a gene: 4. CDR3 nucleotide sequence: TGTGCCAGTAGTGTCCACAGGGGGAGCAATCAGCCCCAGCATTTT. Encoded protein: CASSVHRGSNQPQHF.

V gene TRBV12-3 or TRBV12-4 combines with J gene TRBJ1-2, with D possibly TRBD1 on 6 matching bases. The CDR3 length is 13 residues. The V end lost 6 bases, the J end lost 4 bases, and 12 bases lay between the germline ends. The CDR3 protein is CASSFGQLYGYTF. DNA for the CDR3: TGTGCCAGCAGCTTTGGACAGCTCTATGGCTACACCTTC.

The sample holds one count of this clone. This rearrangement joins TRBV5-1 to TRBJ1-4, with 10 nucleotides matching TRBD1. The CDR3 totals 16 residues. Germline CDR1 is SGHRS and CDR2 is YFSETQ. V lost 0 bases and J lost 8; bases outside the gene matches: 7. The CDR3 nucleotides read TGCGCCAGCAGCTTGGGGGACAGGGGAGGATTAGAAAAACTGTTTTTT. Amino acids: CASSLGDRGGLEKLFF.

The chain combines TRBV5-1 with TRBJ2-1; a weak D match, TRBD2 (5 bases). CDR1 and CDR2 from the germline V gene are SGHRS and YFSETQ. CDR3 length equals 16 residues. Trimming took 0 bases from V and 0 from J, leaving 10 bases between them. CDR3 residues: CASSLVWESSYNEQFF. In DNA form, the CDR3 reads TGCGCCAGCAGCTTGGTGTGGGAGAGCTCCTACAATGAGCAGTTCTTC.

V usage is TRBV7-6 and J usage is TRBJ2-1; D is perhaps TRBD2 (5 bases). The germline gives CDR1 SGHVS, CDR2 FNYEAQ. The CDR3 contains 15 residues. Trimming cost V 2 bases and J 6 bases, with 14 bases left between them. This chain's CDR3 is CASSLTRGGGNEQFF. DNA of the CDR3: TGTGCCAGCAGCTTAACCCGAGGAGGTGGCAATGAGCAGTTCTTC. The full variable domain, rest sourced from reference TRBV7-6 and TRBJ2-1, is GAGVSQSPRYKVTKRGQDVALRCDPISGHVSLYWYRQALGQGPEFLTYFNYEAQQDKSGLPNDRFSAERPEGSISTLTIQRTEQRDSAMYRCASSLTRGGGNEQFFGPGTRLTVL.

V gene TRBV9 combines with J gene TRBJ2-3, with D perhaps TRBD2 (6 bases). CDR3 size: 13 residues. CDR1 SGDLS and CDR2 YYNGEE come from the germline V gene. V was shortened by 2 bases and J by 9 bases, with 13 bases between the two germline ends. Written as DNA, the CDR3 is TGTGCCAGCAGCGTTGACCCCAGCGGGACGCAGTATTTT. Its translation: CASSVDPSGTQYF.

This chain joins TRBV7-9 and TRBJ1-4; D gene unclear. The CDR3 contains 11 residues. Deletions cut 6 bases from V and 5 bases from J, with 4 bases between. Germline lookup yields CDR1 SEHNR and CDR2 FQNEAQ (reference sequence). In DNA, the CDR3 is TGTGCCAGCAGTAGAAATGAAAAACTGTTTTTT. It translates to CASSRNEKLFF.

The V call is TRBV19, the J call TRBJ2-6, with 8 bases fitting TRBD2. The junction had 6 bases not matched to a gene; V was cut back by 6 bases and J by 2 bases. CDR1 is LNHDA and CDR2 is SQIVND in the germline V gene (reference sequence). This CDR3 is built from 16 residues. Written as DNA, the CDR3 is TGTGCCAGTAGGCGGGGGGCCCATCCTGGGGCCAACGTCCTGACTTTC. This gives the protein CASRRGAHPGANVLTF.

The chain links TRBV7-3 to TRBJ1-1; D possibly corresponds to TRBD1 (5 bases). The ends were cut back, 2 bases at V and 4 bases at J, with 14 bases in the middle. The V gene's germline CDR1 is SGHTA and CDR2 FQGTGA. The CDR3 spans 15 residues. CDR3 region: CASSLGNPGVTEAFF. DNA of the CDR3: TGTGCCAGCAGCTTAGGTAATCCGGGGGTCACTGAAGCTTTCTTT.

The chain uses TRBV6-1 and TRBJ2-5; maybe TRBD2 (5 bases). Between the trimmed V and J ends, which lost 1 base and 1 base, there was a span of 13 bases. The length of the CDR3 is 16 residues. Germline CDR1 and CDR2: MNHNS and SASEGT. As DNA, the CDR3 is TGTGCCAGCAGTGAAGTTACGGCGGGTCCCCAAGAGACCCAGTACTTC. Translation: CASSEVTAGPQETQYF.

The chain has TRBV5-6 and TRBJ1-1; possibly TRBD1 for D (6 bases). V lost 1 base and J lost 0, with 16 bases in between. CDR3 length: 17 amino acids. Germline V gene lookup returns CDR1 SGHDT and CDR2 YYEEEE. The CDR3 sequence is CASSLIVARGLNTEAFF. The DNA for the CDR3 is TGTGCCAGCAGCTTGATCGTGGCCAGGGGCCTGAACACTGAAGCTTTCTTT.

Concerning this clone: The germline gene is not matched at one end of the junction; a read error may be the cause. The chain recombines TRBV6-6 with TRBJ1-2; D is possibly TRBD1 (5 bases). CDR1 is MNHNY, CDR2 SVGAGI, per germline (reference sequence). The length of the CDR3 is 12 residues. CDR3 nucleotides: TGTGCCAGCAGTGCCACCAGGGAATTTGGGTACTTC. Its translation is CASSATREFGYF.

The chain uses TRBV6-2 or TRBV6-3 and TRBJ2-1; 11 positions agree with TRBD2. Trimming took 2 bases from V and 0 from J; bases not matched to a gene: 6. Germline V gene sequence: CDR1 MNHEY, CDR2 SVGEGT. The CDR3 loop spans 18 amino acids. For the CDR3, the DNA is TGTGCCAGCAGTTACCCCCGACTAGCGGGGAGCTCCTACAATGAGCAGTTCTTC. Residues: CASSYPRLAGSSYNEQFF.

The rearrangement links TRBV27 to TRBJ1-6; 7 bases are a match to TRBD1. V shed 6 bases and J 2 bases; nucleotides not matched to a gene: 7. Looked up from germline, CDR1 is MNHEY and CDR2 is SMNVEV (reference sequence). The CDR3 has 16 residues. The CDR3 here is CASSPDRVTYNSPLHF. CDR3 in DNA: TGTGCCAGCAGCCCCGACAGGGTAACCTATAATTCACCCCTCCACTTT.

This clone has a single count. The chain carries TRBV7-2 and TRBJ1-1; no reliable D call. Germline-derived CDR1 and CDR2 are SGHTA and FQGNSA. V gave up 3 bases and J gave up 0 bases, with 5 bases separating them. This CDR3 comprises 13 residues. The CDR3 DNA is TGTGCCAGCAGCTTTAGAATGAACACTGAAGCTTTCTTT. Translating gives CASSFRMNTEAFF.

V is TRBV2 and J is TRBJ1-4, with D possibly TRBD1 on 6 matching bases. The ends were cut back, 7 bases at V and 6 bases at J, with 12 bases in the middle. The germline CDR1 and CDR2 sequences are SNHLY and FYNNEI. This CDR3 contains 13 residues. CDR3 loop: CASTWTEYEKLFF. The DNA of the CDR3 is TGTGCCAGCACTTGGACAGAATATGAAAAACTGTTTTTT. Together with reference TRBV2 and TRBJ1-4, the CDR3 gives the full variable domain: EPEVTQTPSHQVTQMGQEVILRCVPISNHLYFYWYRQILGQKVEFLVSFYNNEISEKSEIFDDQFSVERPDGSNFTLKIRSTKLEDSAMYFCASTWTEYEKLFFGSGTQLSVL.

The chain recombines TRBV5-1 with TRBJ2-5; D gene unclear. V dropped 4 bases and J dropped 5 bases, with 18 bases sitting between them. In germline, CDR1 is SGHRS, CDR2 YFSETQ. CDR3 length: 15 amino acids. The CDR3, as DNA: TGCGCCAGCAGCGACTCGGCAAGACCAGAGGAGACCCAGTACTTC. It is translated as CASSDSARPEETQYF.

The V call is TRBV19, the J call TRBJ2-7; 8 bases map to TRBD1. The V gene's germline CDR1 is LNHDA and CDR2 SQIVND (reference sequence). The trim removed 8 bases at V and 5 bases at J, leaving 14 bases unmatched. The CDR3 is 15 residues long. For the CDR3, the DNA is TGTGCCAGTTCCAAGGGGGAGCAGGGGGCAAACGAGCAGTACTTC. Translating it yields CASSKGEQGANEQYF.

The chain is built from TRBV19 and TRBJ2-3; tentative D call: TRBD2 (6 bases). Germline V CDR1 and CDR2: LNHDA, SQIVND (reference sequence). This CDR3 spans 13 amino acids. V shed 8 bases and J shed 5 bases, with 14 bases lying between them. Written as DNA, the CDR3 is TGTGCCAGTTCCGGGGGTGCCGGAGATACGCAGTATTTT. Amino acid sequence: CASSGGAGDTQYF.